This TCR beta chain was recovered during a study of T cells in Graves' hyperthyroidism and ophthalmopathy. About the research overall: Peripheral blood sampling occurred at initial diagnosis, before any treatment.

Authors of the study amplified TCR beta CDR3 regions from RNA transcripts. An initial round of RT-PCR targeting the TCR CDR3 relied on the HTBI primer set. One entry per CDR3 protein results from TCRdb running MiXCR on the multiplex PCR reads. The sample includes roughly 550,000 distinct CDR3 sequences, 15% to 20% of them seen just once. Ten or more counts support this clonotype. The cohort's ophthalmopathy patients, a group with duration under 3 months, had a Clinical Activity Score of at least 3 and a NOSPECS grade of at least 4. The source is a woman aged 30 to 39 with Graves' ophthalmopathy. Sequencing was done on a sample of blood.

The CDR3 region is CASNPWTGSNEQYF. CDR3 nucleotides: TGTGCCAGCAATCCGTGGACAGGGAGCAACGAGCAGTACTTC. V and J are TRBV12-3 or TRBV12-4 and TRBJ2-7, with 8 bases aligning to TRBD1. Trimming removed 7 bases from V and 5 bases from J; junction bases left unmatched: 10. The CDR3 consists of 14 residues.